The source of this TCR beta chain is a study of CD8+CD57+ T cells in acquired aplastic anemia. Overall study context: Across the sorted CD4+ and CD8+ cells, DNA amounts averaged 3.2 ug.

To note about this clonotype: One end of the junction does not line up with germline, which may come from a read error.

Both TCR beta VDJ combination and CDR3 sequence profiling were carried out. Genomic DNA was the template for this profiling. TCRdb recomputed calls from the reads with MiXCR, one row per CDR3 protein. The sample includes some 410,000 distinct CDR3 sequences, 65% to 75% of them seen just once. There are 13 residues in the CDR3. Germline V gene lookup returns CDR1 SGHTA and CDR2 FQGNSA. The sequenced sample was sorted CD4+, CD8+, or CD8+CD57+ T cells (not recorded which) from PBMCs. The clonotype comes from a human donor in good health, serving as a control. The chain is built from TRBV7-2 and TRBJ2-5; tentative D call: TRBD2 (6 bases). Here the CDR3 DNA reads TGTGCCAGCAGCTCTCGGGACGGAGGGACCGAGTACTTC. Its translation: CASSSRDGGTEYF.